Following are 3 T cell receptor beta chains from one sample sequenced in a study of blood T cells in healthy people across ages. A sample-barcoded 5' primer and a J-beta primer mix were used in a second PCR of roughly 6 to 11 cycles. One entry per CDR3 protein results from TCRdb running MiXCR on the 5' RACE reads. The sample contains about 1.4 million distinct CDR3 sequences, roughly 59% of which appear only once. Specimen: blood. These receptors all come from a man younger than 35 in good health.

CDR3 nucleotides: TGTGCCAGCAGCCAGGATATCACGGGGACAGGACCCTATGGCTACACCTTC. Protein product: CASSQDITGTGPYGYTF. This chain uses TRBV4-2 with TRBJ1-2, with TRBD1 matching over 8 bases. The V and J ends lost 3 bases and 4 bases, in that order; junction bases with no gene match: 13. Germline V gives CDR1 LGHNA, CDR2 YNFKEQ. This CDR3 has 17 residues.

This rearrangement joins TRBV7-2 to TRBJ2-3; D is ambiguous. Per germline, CDR1 SGHTA and CDR2 FQGNSA. CDR3 length: 12 amino acids. Trimming pared 5 bases from V and 8 bases from J, leaving 11 bases between. The CDR3 nucleotides read TGTGCCAGCAGCCCTGCTGTGGGTACGCAGTATTTT. Translation: CASSPAVGTQYF. Based on the CDR3 plus reference TRBV7-2 and TRBJ2-3, the full variable domain is GAGVSQSPSNKVTEKGKDVELRCDPISGHTALYWYRQSLGQGLEFLIYFQGNSAPDKSGLPSDRFSAERTGGSVSTLTIQRTQQEDSAVYLCASSPAVGTQYFGPGTRLTVL.

This rearrangement joins TRBV20-1 to TRBJ2-7; TRBD2 matches at 7 bases. This CDR3 comprises 14 residues. In germline, CDR1 is DFQATT, CDR2 SNEGSKA (reference sequence). V shed 3 bases and J 1 base; nucleotides not matched to a gene: 6. CDR3 bases: TGCAGTGCTAGTCAGGGAGGGAATTCCTACGAGCAGTACTTC. Protein product: CSASQGGNSYEQYF.